The 26 T cell receptor beta chains reported below all come from one sample, sequenced in a study of blood T cell repertoires in COVID-19. Method: immunoSEQ multiplex PCR; TCRdb's copy keeps in-frame clones and lacks some. The sample yields 45,000 to 55,000 clones, around 90% seen once. What was sequenced was peripheral blood. All receptors derive from a man aged 45-65 years with active COVID-19.

The chain joins TRBV4-2 to TRBJ2-3; 11 nucleotides align to TRBD2. The V gene end was trimmed by 3 bases and the J gene end by 5 bases; junction bases not matched to a gene: 1. CDR3 length equals 14 residues. Germline CDR1 and CDR2: LGHNA and YNFKEQ. The DNA for the CDR3 is TGTGCCAGCAGCCAGGGGACTAGCGGAGATACGCAGTATTTT. Encoded protein: CASSQGTSGDTQYF.

The chain has TRBV20-1 and TRBJ1-5; D not certain. Per the germline V gene, CDR1 is DFQATT and CDR2 is SNEGSKA (reference sequence). This CDR3 is built from 13 residues. V dropped 3 bases and J dropped 8 bases, with 14 bases sitting between them. CDR3 protein: CSASAALAEPQHF. The CDR3 nucleotides are TGCAGTGCTAGTGCAGCGCTCGCGGAGCCCCAGCATTTT.

This chain connects TRBV29-1 to TRBJ1-2, with D uncertain. The V gene lost 7 bases and the J gene lost 6 bases, with 15 bases spanning the gap. The CDR3 runs to 12 residues. Germline lookup yields CDR1 SQVTM and CDR2 ANQGSEA. CDR3 bases: TGCAGCGCCGTCTATACTTACGATGGCTACACCTTC. This sequence encodes CSAVYTYDGYTF.

V is TRBV5-1 and J is TRBJ1-3; D uncertain. The CDR3 consists of 16 residues. Trimming pared 4 bases from V and 0 bases from J, leaving 14 bases between. Germline loops: CDR1 SGHRS, CDR2 YFSETQ. The CDR3 DNA sequence: TGCGCCAGCAGCCAGGTTGGGCCGAACTCTGGAAACACCATATATTTT. Amino acids: CASSQVGPNSGNTIYF.

This clone was seen a single time. V is TRBV10-3 and J is TRBJ1-2; 7 positions match TRBD1. Germline V gene sequence: CDR1 ENHRY, CDR2 SYGVKD. This CDR3 contains 15 residues. V shed 7 bases, J shed 4 bases, and the junction held 12 bases outside the gene matches. The chain's CDR3 is CAIKGQAINIYGYTF. In nucleotides, the CDR3 is TGTGCCATCAAAGGACAGGCGATTAACATCTATGGCTACACCTTC.

This chain links TRBV3-1 (or the pseudogene TRBV3-2) with TRBJ2-5; D gene unclear. CDR1 LGHDT and CDR2 YNNKEL come from the germline V gene (reference sequence). V was trimmed by 4 bases and J by 5 bases, leaving 14 bases between them. The CDR3 contains 14 residues. CDR3 coding DNA: TGTGCCAGCAGCCTTAGTCTGCCACCGGAGACCCAGTACTTC. The encoded protein is CASSLSLPPETQYF.

This chain joins TRBV7-3 and TRBJ1-5; D not resolved. V was trimmed by 5 bases and J by 4 bases, leaving 15 bases between them. The CDR3 covers 15 residues. Germline assignment: CDR1 SGHTA and CDR2 FQGTGA. CDR3 amino acids: CASSPRGGLNQPQHF. The CDR3 DNA is TGTGCCAGCAGCCCGCGGGGAGGGCTAAATCAGCCCCAGCATTTT.

The chain employs TRBV29-1 and TRBJ2-1, with 7 bases matching TRBD2. V lost 2 bases to trimming and J lost 7 bases; unmatched junction nucleotides: 14. This CDR3 has 16 residues. Germline CDR1 and CDR2: SQVTM and ANQGSEA. Written as DNA, the CDR3 is TGCAGCGTTGAAAAACACGGGGGGAGAGAATCTAATGAGCAGTTCTTC. Translating gives CSVEKHGGRESNEQFF.

The chain has TRBV12-3 or TRBV12-4 and TRBJ1-2, with 8 bases lining up with TRBD1. This CDR3 is built from 13 residues. The J segment lost 8 bases and the V segment lost 0 bases, leaving 2 bases of the junction unmatched. The CDR3 DNA sequence: TGTGCCAGCAGTTTAGCCAGGGGGCTAGGCTACACCTTC. Translating gives CASSLARGLGYTF.

This clone appeared once. The chain has TRBV2 and TRBJ1-1, with a tentative D call TRBD1 (5 bases). Trimming pared 4 bases from V and 4 bases from J, leaving 13 bases between. The CDR3 has 14 amino acids. The germline V gene has CDR1 SNHLY and CDR2 FYNNEI. CDR3 nucleotide sequence: TGTGCCAGCAGTGGGCAGGGCTTCGGCACTGAAGCTTTCTTT. It translates to CASSGQGFGTEAFF.

The genes are TRBV4-3 and TRBJ2-2; D may be TRBD2 (5 bases). The CDR3 consists of 18 residues. Germline CDR1 LGHNA, CDR2 YSLEER. V lost 3 bases and J lost 5, with 22 bases in between. The CDR3 DNA is TGCGCCAGCAGCCAGGAGGCTCCCCACCGGGCCACAACCGGGGAGCTGTTTTTT. This sequence encodes CASSQEAPHRATTGELFF.

The chain uses TRBV27 and TRBJ1-2; D unresolved. The V gene's germline CDR1 is MNHEY and CDR2 SMNVEV (reference sequence). The CDR3 has 14 amino acids. V was cut by 3 bases and J by 3 bases, with 11 bases left in between. The DNA of the CDR3 is TGTGCCAGCAGTTTCGAACCGGGGTACTATGGCTACACCTTC. The encoded protein is CASSFEPGYYGYTF.

This clone was counted once. V and J are TRBV4-3 and TRBJ1-2; 10 bases line up with TRBD1. The CDR3 has 15 residues. Germline V CDR1 and CDR2: LGHNA, YSLEER. The junction had 3 bases not matched to a gene; V was cut back by 1 base and J by 4 bases. Written as DNA, the CDR3 is TGCGCCAGCAGCCAAGGGACAGGGGGTGTCTATGGCTACACCTTC. Protein sequence: CASSQGTGGVYGYTF.

This clone is a singleton in its sample. The chain has TRBV9 and TRBJ2-3, with TRBD2 matching over 11 bases. V lost 0 bases and J lost 2; bases outside the gene matches: 2. The CDR3 is 16 residues long. CDR1 and CDR2 from the germline V gene are SGDLS and YYNGEE. CDR3 coding DNA: TGTGCCAGCAGCGTAGGGGGACTAGCGGACACAGATACGCAGTATTTT. Its translation: CASSVGGLADTDTQYF.

J is TRBJ2-7 and V is TRBV5-1, with D tentatively TRBD2 (5 bases). The V and J ends lost 0 bases and 0 bases respectively, with 7 bases between them. The germline gives CDR1 SGHRS, CDR2 YFSETQ. The CDR3 runs to 14 residues. CDR3 sequence: CASSLGTSSYEQYF. The CDR3 DNA is TGCGCCAGCAGCTTGGGGACTTCCTCCTACGAGCAGTACTTC.

This sequence joins TRBV25-1 and TRBJ2-1; possible D gene TRBD2, 7 bases. V shed 3 bases and J shed 10 bases, with 22 bases lying between them. The CDR3 has 16 residues. The germline V gene has CDR1 MGHDK and CDR2 SYGVNS. The CDR3 nucleotides read TGTGCCAGCAGTGACCCTCGGGGGGCCCCATGGGGGGAGCAGTTCTTC. Its protein product is CASSDPRGAPWGEQFF.

The J gene is TRBJ2-7, the V gene TRBV7-9, with no clear D. CDR1 is SEHNR and CDR2 is FQNEAQ in the germline V gene (reference sequence). V gave up 3 bases and J gave up 3 bases, with 15 bases separating them. The CDR3 loop spans 15 amino acids. The CDR3 coding sequence is TGTGCCAGCAGCTTCTCGGAAACAAGAGGCTACGAGCAGTACTTC. The encoded protein is CASSFSETRGYEQYF. Using reference TRBV7-9 and TRBJ2-7 for the parts outside the CDR3, the full variable domain is DTGVSQNPRHKITKRGQNVTFRCDPISEHNRLYWYRQTLGQGPEFLTYFQNEAQLEKSRLLSDRFSAERPKGSFSTLEIQRTEQGDSAMYLCASSFSETRGYEQYFGPGTRLTVT.

The V and J genes are TRBV6-2 or TRBV6-3 and TRBJ2-3; D unresolved. This CDR3 contains 16 residues. The V gene's germline CDR1 is MNHEY and CDR2 SVGEGT. V lost 0 bases and J 4 bases, leaving 14 bases between the germline ends. The CDR3 sequence: CASSYSTIHRADTQYF. The CDR3 DNA is TGTGCCAGCAGTTACTCGACAATCCACCGCGCAGATACGCAGTATTTT.

This chain's CDR3 is CASSLRDRSYEQYF. The CDR3 DNA is TGTGCCAGCAGCCTCCGGGACAGATCCTACGAGCAGTACTTC. This chain links TRBV7-8 with TRBJ2-7; TRBD1 matches at 7 bases. Germline trimming cut 5 bases from V and 1 base from J; bases unmatched to any gene: 5. The germline V gene has CDR1 SGHVS and CDR2 FQNEAQ. The CDR3 extends over 14 amino acids.

V and J are TRBV14 and TRBJ2-1, with 10 bases aligning to TRBD2. V shed 4 bases, J shed 1 base, and the junction held 4 bases outside the gene matches. CDR3 length equals 16 residues. Germline CDR1 and CDR2: SGHDN and FVKESK. CDR3 region: CASSPSGSLSYNEQFF. The CDR3 region has the DNA TGTGCCAGCAGCCCTAGCGGGAGTCTGTCCTACAATGAGCAGTTCTTC.

This clone was found a few times. The genes are TRBV7-9 and TRBJ1-1, with 9 bases matching TRBD1. This CDR3 contains 16 residues. Trimming removed 4 bases from V and 0 bases from J; junction bases left unmatched: 6. Looked up from germline, CDR1 is SEHNR and CDR2 is FQNEAQ (reference sequence). The CDR3 DNA sequence: TGTGCCAGCAGCTCCTACAGGGGGCTTGTGAACACTGAAGCTTTCTTT. It codes for CASSSYRGLVNTEAFF. Together with reference TRBV7-9 and TRBJ1-1, the CDR3 gives the full variable domain: DTGVSQNPRHKITKRGQNVTFRCDPISEHNRLYWYRQTLGQGPEFLTYFQNEAQLEKSRLLSDRFSAERPKGSFSTLEIQRTEQGDSAMYLCASSSYRGLVNTEAFFGQGTRLTVV.

This sequence joins TRBV7-8 and TRBJ2-7; no reliable D call. CDR1 and CDR2 (germline): SGHVS, FQNEAQ. V lost 1 base and J lost 0, with 13 bases in between. This CDR3 is 16 amino acids long. The CDR3 nucleotides read TGTGCCAGCAGCTTAGTATCTACCCCGAGCTCCTACGAGCAGTACTTC. Translating gives CASSLVSTPSSYEQYF.

The chain carries TRBV4-3 and TRBJ2-1; D might be TRBD2 (6 bases). Germline-derived CDR1 and CDR2 are LGHNA and YSLEER. CDR3 length: 17 amino acids. V lost 0 bases to trimming and J lost 4 bases, with 16 bases between them. CDR3 DNA: TGCGCCAGCAGCCAAGACGCAGCGGGCACCTCATACAATGAGCAGTTCTTC. Translated, it gives CASSQDAAGTSYNEQFF.

The gene calls are TRBV6-1 and TRBJ1-4; TRBD1 aligns across 10 bases. CDR3 size: 16 residues. Germline CDR1 MNHNS, CDR2 SASEGT. Trimming removed 3 bases from V and 8 bases from J; junction bases left unmatched: 9. CDR3 DNA sequence: TGTGCCAGCAGTGAGGCGATCGGGACAGGGGACGAAAAACTGTTTTTT. Translating it yields CASSEAIGTGDEKLFF.

The rearrangement links TRBV11-2 to TRBJ2-7; perhaps TRBD2 as D (6 bases). The CDR3 runs to 13 residues. The germline CDR1 and CDR2 sequences are SGHAT and FQNNGV. Between the trimmed V and J ends, which lost 1 base and 3 bases, there was a span of 7 bases. CDR3 sequence: CASSLVGGYEQYF. The DNA for the CDR3 is TGTGCCAGCAGCTTAGTCGGGGGCTACGAGCAGTACTTC.

This rearrangement joins TRBV4-1 to TRBJ2-2; 7 positions match TRBD2. CDR1 is MGHRA, CDR2 YSYEKL, per germline. The CDR3 contains 16 residues. Trimming cost V 2 bases and J 4 bases; bases outside gene matches: 7. The CDR3 sequence is CASSQREAGVTGELFF. CDR3 sequence (DNA): TGCGCCAGCAGCCAACGGGAGGCCGGGGTCACCGGGGAGCTGTTTTTT.